This T cell receptor (beta chain) was sequenced during a study of T-cell reconstitution after alpha-beta-depleted transplantation in children. Points on this clonotype: Its antigen is as yet unknown.

Study outcomes and limitations: T cells produced anew were the main source of T-cell counts and diversity one year after transplant.

A library of TCRbeta sequences, prepared with unique molecular identifiers, was generated. TCRdb reprocessed the PCR reads via MiXCR and lists one record per CDR3 protein. The data contain 700,000 to 850,000 distinct CDR3 sequences, 15% to 20% of them singletons. The source material was PBMCs, mostly from graft donor cells, sampled 360 days after TCRalphabeta/CD19-depleted stem cell transplant. This receptor was identified in a male patient between 10 and 17 years old who had a stem cell transplant for acute lymphoblastic leukemia, so the T cells may come from the graft donor.

The CDR3 region is CASAHRGRETQYF. The CDR3 bases are TGTGCCAGCGCCCACCGAGGGCGGGAGACCCAGTACTTC. The chain uses TRBV13 and TRBJ2-5; perhaps TRBD2 as D (5 bases). Germline-derived CDR1 and CDR2 are PRHDT and FYEKMQ (reference sequence). The CDR3 spans 13 residues. V was cut by 8 bases and J by 5 bases, with 15 bases left in between.